Listed below are T cell receptor beta chains from one sample, sequenced in a study of radiation and T cells in renal cell carcinoma. Libraries were prepared by immunoSEQ multiplex PCR; TCRdb keeps only in-frame clonotypes and omits some of them. In the table there are roughly 130,000 clones, roughly 91% of which are singletons. This specimen was blood, taken from a patient whose treatment included radiotherapy and nephrectomy. The receptor source for this set is a woman aged 65 to 85 with renal cell carcinoma. The CDR3 runs from the conserved cysteine through the conserved F or W.

V	J	CDR3
TRBV7-9	TRBJ1-1	CASSLGTTGVTEAFF
TRBV28	TRBJ1-2	CAIDDRGGYTF
TRBV28	TRBJ2-2	CASSLRTGNTGELFF
TRBV7-2	TRBJ1-3	CASSSPGGGNTIYF
TRBV6-5	TRBJ2-4	CASSYGTGRVQYF
TRBV23-1	TRBJ2-2	CASSHKTSGLNTGELFF
TRBV18	TRBJ2-2	CASSPKSGGELFF
TRBV5-8	TRBJ2-3	CASSLRGQSTDTQYF
TRBV14	TRBJ1-3	CASSQKTGGSGNTIYF
TRBV19	TRBJ1-3	CASSRDRAGNTIYF
TRBV10-3	TRBJ1-1	CATHQNDREGEAFF
TRBV9	TRBJ2-5	CASSAASGGQGTQYF